The entry below gives a single T cell receptor (beta chain) sequence along with its context. What it binds is not known. The CDR3 runs to 15 residues. With 5 bases removed from V and 2 bases from J, the gap between germline ends came to 16 bases. The germline V gene has CDR1 MDHEN and CDR2 SYDVKM. The data originate from a study of T cell repertoires in cytomegalovirus infection. About the research overall: Shared public TCR beta signatures pointed to both CMV infection and a matching HLA type.

General study points: Cumulated frequencies of public TCR beta families served to identify carriers of CMV plus the relevant HLA.

TCRdb passed the reads through MiXCR, listing each CDR3 protein once. There are about 740,000 distinct CDR3 sequences in the sample; roughly 35% occur only once, and 2.8% lies in the top ten. The V and J genes are TRBV28 and TRBJ2-7; tentative D call: TRBD1 (6 bases). Sequences were obtained from PBMCs. The receptor comes from a human donor in good health (CMV status not recorded). Some clones in this sample may be carry-over from other donors' samples. The chain's CDR3 is CASSAGTINPYEQYF. CDR3 bases: TGTGCCAGCAGTGCCGGGACAATCAACCCCTACGAGCAGTACTTC.